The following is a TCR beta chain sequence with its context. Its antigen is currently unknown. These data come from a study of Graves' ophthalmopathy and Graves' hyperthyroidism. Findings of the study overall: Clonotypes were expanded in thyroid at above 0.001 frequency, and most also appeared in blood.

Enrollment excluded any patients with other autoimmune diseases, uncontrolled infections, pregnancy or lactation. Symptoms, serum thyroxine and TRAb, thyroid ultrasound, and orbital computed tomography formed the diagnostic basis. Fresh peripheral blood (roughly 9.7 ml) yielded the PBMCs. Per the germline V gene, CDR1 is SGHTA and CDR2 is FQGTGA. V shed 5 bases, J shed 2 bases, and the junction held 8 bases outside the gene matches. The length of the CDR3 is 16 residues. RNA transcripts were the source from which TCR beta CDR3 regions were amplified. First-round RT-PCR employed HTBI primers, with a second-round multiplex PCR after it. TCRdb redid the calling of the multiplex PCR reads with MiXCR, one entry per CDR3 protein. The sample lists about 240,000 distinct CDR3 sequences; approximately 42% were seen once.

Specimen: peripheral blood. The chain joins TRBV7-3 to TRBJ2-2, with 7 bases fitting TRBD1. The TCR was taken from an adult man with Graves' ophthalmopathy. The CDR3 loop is CASSPMDRRNTGELFF. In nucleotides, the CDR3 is TGTGCCAGCAGCCCCATGGACAGGCGAAACACCGGGGAGCTGTTTTTT.